This T cell receptor (beta chain) stems from a study of T cells after yellow fever vaccination. Generation of TCR cDNA used 5'RACE template switching (which added a universal primer site and UMIs). TCRdb reanalysed the 5' RACE reads using MiXCR and keeps one entry per CDR3 protein. The data show around 300,000 distinct CDR3 sequences, with 10% to 15% seen just once and around 0.55% held by the top ten. This TCR came from a man between 25 and 39 years old who received the YFV17D yellow fever vaccine. The starting material was CD4+ T cells sorted from PBMCs, obtained 45 days after the yellow fever booster vaccination.

CDR3 protein: CASSTHLGGGTGELFF. For the CDR3, the DNA is TGTGCCAGCAGCACCCACCTCGGTGGCGGGACCGGGGAGCTGTTTTTT. The rearrangement uses TRBV7-2 and TRBJ2-2; the D gene is possibly TRBD2 (5 bases). The germline CDR1 and CDR2 sequences are SGHTA and FQGNSA. The ends were cut back, 5 bases at V and 5 bases at J, with 18 bases in the middle. This CDR3 contains 16 residues.